A single sample gave rise to the 15 T cell receptor beta chains below, sequenced in a study of CD8+ T cells in alopecia areata. Extracted from the samples, RNA was reverse transcribed into cDNA to serve as the sequencing template. TCRdb's copy holds only in-frame clones and misses some; the assay was immunoSEQ multiplex PCR. The data show around 100,000 clones, roughly 50% seen once. Stated treatment: oral pan-JAK inhibitor, 5-10 mg twice daily. The sample in question was CD8+ T cells sorted from blood, obtained at week 24, from a patient treated with tofacitinib. The receptors were gathered from a human donor with alopecia areata.

The chain couples TRBV5-1 to TRBJ2-7; D call uncertain. Germline loops: CDR1 SGHRS, CDR2 YFSETQ. V lost 3 bases, J lost 3 bases, and 10 bases lay in between. The CDR3 totals 13 residues. CDR3 sequence: CASSYFDGYEQYF. Here the CDR3 DNA reads TGCGCCAGCAGCTACTTCGACGGCTACGAGCAGTACTTC.

V usage is TRBV7-2 and J usage is TRBJ2-5, with TRBD2 as a possible D gene (6 bases). Germline lookup yields CDR1 SGHTA and CDR2 FQGNSA. V was shortened by 0 bases and J by 0 bases, with 8 bases between the two germline ends. The CDR3 covers 15 residues. The CDR3 is CASSLAGDYQETQYF. The CDR3 DNA follows: TGTGCCAGCAGCTTAGCTGGGGACTACCAAGAGACCCAGTACTTC. Full variable domain (outside the CDR3, taken from reference TRBV7-2 and TRBJ2-5): GAGVSQSPSNKVTEKGKDVELRCDPISGHTALYWYRQSLGQGLEFLIYFQGNSAPDKSGLPSDRFSAERTGGSVSTLTIQRTQQEDSAVYLCASSLAGDYQETQYFGPGTRLLVL.

This clone was seen only a few times. V usage is TRBV7-9 and J usage is TRBJ1-5, with a weak D call TRBD1 (6 bases). V was shortened by 1 base and J by 9 bases, with 13 bases between the two germline ends. The CDR3 has 14 amino acids. The germline V gene has CDR1 SEHNR and CDR2 FQNEAQ (reference sequence). The DNA of the CDR3 is TGTGCCAGCAGCTTAGGGACAGCGGCAGGGCCCCAGCATTTT. Its protein is CASSLGTAAGPQHF.

The chain joins TRBV5-1 to TRBJ1-5, with a weak D call TRBD1 (6 bases). The V gene's germline CDR1 is SGHRS and CDR2 YFSETQ. The ends were cut back, 0 bases at V and 1 base at J, with 8 bases in the middle. The CDR3 runs 15 residues. The DNA for the CDR3 is TGCGCCAGCAGCTTGGAGGGGGAAAGCAATCAGCCCCAGCATTTT. This sequence encodes CASSLEGESNQPQHF.

The chain links TRBV4-3 to TRBJ1-4, with unresolved D. Trimming stripped 1 base from V and 4 bases from J, with 13 bases between. Per the germline V gene, CDR1 is LGHNA and CDR2 is YSLEER. The CDR3 contains 16 residues. The CDR3 coding sequence is TGCGCCAGCAGCCAAGCCCCGGACTTTGTTAATGAAAAACTGTTTTTT. Translating gives CASSQAPDFVNEKLFF.

The rearrangement joins TRBV27 to TRBJ2-5; 8 bases are shared with TRBD1. This CDR3 has 14 residues. Per the germline V gene, CDR1 is MNHEY and CDR2 is SMNVEV (reference sequence). Trimming removed 5 bases from V and 5 bases from J; junction bases left unmatched: 7. The DNA for the CDR3 is TGTGCCAGCAGTCCCGGACAGGGAAGGGAGACCCAGTACTTC. It encodes CASSPGQGRETQYF.

The chain carries TRBV9 and TRBJ2-2, with D possibly being TRBD2 (5 bases). The germline V gene encodes CDR1 SGDLS and CDR2 YYNGEE. The CDR3 is made up of 14 amino acids. Trimming took 3 bases from V and 7 from J, leaving 13 bases between them. CDR3: CASSAFPGIGELFF. The CDR3 DNA is TGTGCCAGCAGCGCATTCCCCGGGATCGGGGAGCTGTTTTTT. Based on the CDR3 plus reference TRBV9 and TRBJ2-2, the full variable domain is DSGVTQTPKHLITATGQRVTLRCSPRSGDLSVYWYQQSLDQGLQFLIQYYNGEERAKGNILERFSAQQFPDLHSELNLSSLELGDSALYFCASSAFPGIGELFFGEGSRLTVL.

A few counts support this clone. The chain employs TRBV5-6 and TRBJ1-1; D unresolved. The ends were cut back, 6 bases at V and 5 bases at J, with 14 bases in the middle. This CDR3 comprises 13 residues. CDR1 and CDR2 from the germline V gene are SGHDT and YYEEEE. In DNA form, the CDR3 reads TGTGCCAGCAACCTTGAAGGTGGGACTGAAGCTTTCTTT. Protein product: CASNLEGGTEAFF.

Only a few counts were recorded for this clone. The genes are TRBV29-1 and TRBJ1-2; D remains ambiguous. CDR1 is SQVTM and CDR2 is ANQGSEA in the germline V gene. Trimming stripped 2 bases from V and 4 bases from J, with 17 bases between. The CDR3 sequence is 15 residues long. The CDR3 DNA follows: TGCAGCGTTGAACGAGGAACGACGAATTCCTATGGCTACACCTTC. Its translation: CSVERGTTNSYGYTF.

The J gene is TRBJ2-7, the V gene TRBV27, with 8 bases matching TRBD1. V shed 5 bases, J shed 6 bases, and the junction held 15 bases outside the gene matches. Germline CDR1 MNHEY, CDR2 SMNVEV (reference sequence). The CDR3 has 16 residues. The CDR3 spells CASSHGIGTGKGEQYF. CDR3 in DNA: TGTGCCAGCAGTCATGGAATCGGGACAGGCAAAGGCGAGCAGTACTTC.

This clone was detected only a few times. The rearrangement links TRBV7-8 to TRBJ2-3; weak D call: TRBD2 (5 bases). Trimming shortened V by 5 bases and J by 3 bases, and 18 bases separated the two germline ends. CDR3 size: 16 residues. CDR1 and CDR2 (germline): SGHVS, FQNEAQ. CDR3 DNA: TGTGCCAGCAGCCCCACCGCGGGCGTAGGGACAGATACGCAGTATTTT. Its translation: CASSPTAGVGTDTQYF.

The CDR3 bases are TGCAGCGTTGCAGGGGGAGTCTACTACGAGCAGTACTTC. Protein sequence: CSVAGGVYYEQYF. This chain connects TRBV29-1 to TRBJ2-7; TRBD1 matches 7 bases. From germline, CDR1 is SQVTM and CDR2 ANQGSEA. The CDR3 has 13 amino acids. V lost 4 bases and J lost 3; bases outside the gene matches: 6.

The chain is built from TRBV7-9 and TRBJ2-1; D unresolved. V was clipped by 5 bases and J by 7 bases, with 9 bases between them. Looked up from germline, CDR1 is SEHNR and CDR2 is FQNEAQ (reference sequence). CDR3 length: 12 residues. CDR3 DNA sequence: TGTGCCAGCAGCCTTAGTAAGAATGAGCAGTTCTTC. This translates into CASSLSKNEQFF.

The gene calls are TRBV6-5 and TRBJ1-2; D gene uncertain. With 8 bases removed from V and 4 bases from J, the gap between germline ends came to 8 bases. The CDR3 is 11 amino acids. Germline values: CDR1 MNHEY, CDR2 SVGAGI. CDR3: CASGDSYGYTF. The CDR3 DNA sequence: TGTGCCAGCGGAGATTCCTATGGCTACACCTTC.

The gene calls are TRBV10-2 and TRBJ1-3, with D tentatively TRBD1 (6 bases). Germline V lookup: CDR1 WSHSY, CDR2 SAAADI. V lost 1 base, J lost 0 bases, and 13 bases lay in between. There are 17 residues in the CDR3. The CDR3 spells CASSEFGGWSSGNTIYF. The DNA for the CDR3 is TGCGCCAGCAGTGAGTTTGGGGGCTGGAGCTCTGGAAACACCATATATTTT.